This T cell receptor (beta chain) was identified during a study of T cell responses to AZD1222 COVID-19 vaccine. Per germline, CDR1 MNHEY and CDR2 SVGEGT. The ends were cut back, 6 bases at V and 6 bases at J, with 19 bases in the middle. The CDR3 runs to 15 residues. TCRdb's table, derived via immunoSEQ multiplex PCR, lists solely in-frame clones and lacks some. The sample shows 85,000 to 120,000 clones, 90% of them seen only once. Material: peripheral blood, obtained 28 days after the second AZD1222 dose. This clonotype originated in an adult who received the AZD1222 COVID-19 vaccine. The genes are TRBV6-2 or TRBV6-3 and TRBJ2-3; D possibly matches TRBD1 or TRBD2 (5 bases each). The CDR3 region is CASSSSGLASDTQYF. The CDR3 DNA reads as TGTGCCAGCAGCTCTTCGGGGCTAGCCAGCGATACGCAGTATTTT.